This TCR beta chain was sequenced in a study of OX40 agonist ivuxolimab in advanced cancers. About the study: From about 23 to 85 years was the age range, with a mean of around 60 years, and roughly 83% were male.

The CDR3 has 15 residues. Only in-frame clones appear in the TCRdb table, and some are missing; sequencing was by immunoSEQ multiplex PCR. The data hold approximately 70,000 clones, with 86% observed a single time. This rearrangement joins TRBV21-1 to TRBJ2-1; no DNA check was done on the table's D call, TRBD2. TRBV21-1 is a recognized pseudogene. The specimen comprised CD4+ or CD8+ T cells sorted from blood, sampled in a trial of the OX40 agonist ivuxolimab. The sequence was collected from an adult with an advanced solid tumor such as melanoma, head and neck, liver or kidney cancer. The CDR3 sequence is CASSRGLAGGNEQFF. DNA for the CDR3: TGTGCCAGCAGCAGAGGACTAGCGGGAGGCAATGAGCAGTTCTTC.